The entry that follows covers one T cell receptor (beta chain) sequence. This clonotype occurred many times. What antigen it recognizes has not been identified. No base quality information exists; no much larger clone differs at one position. CDR3 length: 13 amino acids, cysteine to phenylalanine. Only the CDR3 DNA stays, 39 bases, in frame from base 1. As encoded in the germline V gene (reference sequence), CDR1 is DFQATT while CDR2 is SNEGSKA. V is reduced by 8 bases and J by 2 bases, leaving a spacing of 15 bases between them. The data belong to a study of breast tumors, draining lymph nodes, adjacent tissues (dated by TCRdb to between 2015 and 2016). The study in broad terms: The study compared TCR beta repertoires across tumor, adjacent nontumor tissue and axillary lymph nodes from breast cancer patients. The study aimed to assess the relationships and possible T-cell exchange between tumor, surrounding tissue and draining lymph node repertoires in human breast cancer.

On the study overall, not on this receptor specifically: The data were considered consistent with most tumor T cells being derived from the lymph node and subsequently expanding within tumor tissue. The similarity between tumor and nontumor tissue repertoires was significantly greater in luminal-like breast cancer than in basal-like breast cancer. The study presented the conclusion that tumor T cells originate in lymph nodes as consistent with a hypothesis, not as something directly demonstrated. Tumor T-cell repertoires showed less diversity than lymph node repertoires and more diversity than nontumor tissue repertoires, and tumor T-cell repertoires showed preferential V and J gene usage.

These reads were obtained on an Illumina HiSeq 2000. Multiplex PCR amplification was used to build the TCR beta chain libraries. The amplified TCR beta chain products were analyzed by high-throughput sequencing. Clones were called with MiXCR by TCRdb after fastp trimmed the public reads at Q25, and only in-frame beta chains were retained. One record per CDR3 amino acid sequence lists the most common genes and DNA. Counted in this sample were around 120,000 distinct CDR3 sequences; less than 20% of them appeared once. 3.5% to 4.5% of the sample rests with the top ten. Lymph node samples were obtained from the axillary draining lymph nodes of breast cancer patients.

The receptor was derived from a female donor with breast cancer. Some clones in this sample may be carry-over from other donors' samples. The chain joins TRBV20-1 to TRBJ2-5; the best D guess is TRBD1, with 6 bases matching. Specimen: axillary lymph node tissue. CDR3 region: CSQEAQGQETQYF. The nucleotides are TGCAGTCAAGAAGCACAGGGTCAAGAGACCCAGTACTTC.